The next 6 T cell receptor beta chains were all read from a single sample in a study of blood T cells in healthy people across ages. A second roughly 7 to 11 cycle PCR used barcoded and J-beta primers. MiXCR, run by TCRdb on the 5' RACE reads, gives a single entry per CDR3 protein. The repertoire has about 800,000 distinct CDR3 sequences, around 25% of them found once; the top ten carry roughly 3.5%. This same sample was also part of a study on T cells of mothers and their children.

Sequenced material: blood. These receptor sequences come from a boy younger than 18 in good health.

This clonotype was detected only a few times. This chain uses TRBV5-1 with TRBJ2-2, with 7 bases that match TRBD1. CDR3 length equals 16 residues. V dropped 0 bases and J dropped 3; count of bases not matched to a gene: 5. Germline-derived CDR1 and CDR2 are SGHRS and YFSETQ. CDR3 sequence reads: CASSLDRDRDTGELFF. The CDR3, as DNA: TGCGCCAGCAGCTTGGACCGAGACAGGGACACCGGGGAGCTGTTTTTT.

The genes are TRBV6-1 and TRBJ2-5; TRBD1 agrees at 8 bases. V lost 5 bases to trimming and J lost 11 bases; unmatched junction nucleotides: 16. Germline V gene lookup returns CDR1 MNHNS and CDR2 SASEGT. The CDR3 contains 15 residues. As DNA, the CDR3 is TGTGCCAGCAGTCCCAGGGGACAGGCGGCCTACAAGCAGTACTTC. Encoded protein: CASSPRGQAAYKQYF.

This chain uses TRBV28 with TRBJ2-7; weak D call: TRBD1 (7 bases). V was clipped by 6 bases and J by 6 bases, with 21 bases between them. The CDR3 is 15 amino acids. From germline, CDR1 is MDHEN and CDR2 SYDVKM. The CDR3 DNA is TGTGCCAGCAGACGGGCGACAGGGAGGACTACCGAGCAGTACTTC. This gives the protein CASRRATGRTTEQYF.

This rearrangement joins TRBV27 to TRBJ1-2; 7 bases fit TRBD1. The germline CDR1 and CDR2 sequences are MNHEY and SMNVEV (reference sequence). J lost 5 bases, V lost 6 bases, and 9 bases had no gene match. There are 14 residues in the CDR3. The CDR3 here is CASRLRQGLYGYTF. For the CDR3, the DNA is TGTGCCAGCAGGCTCAGACAGGGACTATATGGCTACACCTTC.

This clonotype appeared a few times. The junction shows a germline mismatch at one end, possibly a read error. This rearrangement joins TRBV12-3 or TRBV12-4 to TRBJ2-2; D might be TRBD2 (6 bases). CDR3 length: 13 amino acids. In nucleotides, the CDR3 is TGTGCCAGCAGTTTAGTCCCCAACGGGGGGCTGTTTTTT. The encoded protein is CASSLVPNGGLFF.

Only a few counts were recorded for this clonotype. The V gene is TRBV6-5, the J gene TRBJ2-7; tentatively, D is TRBD2 (6 bases). The CDR3 spans 15 residues. V was clipped by 0 bases and J by 6 bases, with 15 bases between them. Germline V gene sequence: CDR1 MNHEY, CDR2 SVGAGI. CDR3 amino acids: CASSYSRGMGVEQYF. The CDR3 DNA sequence: TGTGCCAGCAGTTACTCCCGGGGGATGGGGGTCGAGCAGTACTTC.